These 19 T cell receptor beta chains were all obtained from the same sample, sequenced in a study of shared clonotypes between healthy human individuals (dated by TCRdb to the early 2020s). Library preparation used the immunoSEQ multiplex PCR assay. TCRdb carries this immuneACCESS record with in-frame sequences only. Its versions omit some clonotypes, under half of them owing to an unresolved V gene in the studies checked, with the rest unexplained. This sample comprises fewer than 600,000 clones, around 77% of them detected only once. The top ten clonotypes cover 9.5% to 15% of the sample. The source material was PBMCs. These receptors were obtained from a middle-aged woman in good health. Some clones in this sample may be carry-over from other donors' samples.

This chain's CDR3 is CASSESGEAFF. The CDR3 region has the DNA TGTGCCAGCAGTGAATCAGGGGAGGCTTTCTTT. The chain has TRBV25-1 and TRBJ1-1; D is perhaps TRBD1 (6 bases). In germline, CDR1 is MGHDK, CDR2 SYGVNS. The CDR3 extends over 11 amino acids. V dropped 1 base and J dropped 11 bases, with 8 bases sitting between them.

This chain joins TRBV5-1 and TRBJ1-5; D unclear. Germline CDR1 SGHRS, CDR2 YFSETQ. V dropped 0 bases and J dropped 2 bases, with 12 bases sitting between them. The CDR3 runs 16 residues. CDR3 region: CASSLVHPWGNQPQHF. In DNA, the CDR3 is TGCGCCAGCAGCTTGGTCCATCCTTGGGGCAATCAGCCCCAGCATTTT.

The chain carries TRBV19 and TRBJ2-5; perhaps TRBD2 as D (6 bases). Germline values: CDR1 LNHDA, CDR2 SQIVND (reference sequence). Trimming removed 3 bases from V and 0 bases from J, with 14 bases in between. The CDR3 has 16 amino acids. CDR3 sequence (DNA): TGTGCCAGTAGTATCCTAGGAGGGGCAGACCAAGAGACCCAGTACTTC. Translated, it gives CASSILGGADQETQYF.

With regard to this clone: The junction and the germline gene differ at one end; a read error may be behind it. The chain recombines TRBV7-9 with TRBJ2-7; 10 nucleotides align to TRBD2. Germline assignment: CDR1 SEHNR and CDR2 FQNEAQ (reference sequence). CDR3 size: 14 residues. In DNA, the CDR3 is TGTGTCAGCAGCCCAGGACTAGCGGAATACGAGCAGTACTTC. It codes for CVSSPGLAEYEQYF.

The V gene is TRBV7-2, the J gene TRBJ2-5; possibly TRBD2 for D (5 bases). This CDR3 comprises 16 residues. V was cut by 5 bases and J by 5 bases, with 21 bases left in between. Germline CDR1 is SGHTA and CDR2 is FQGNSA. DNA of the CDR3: TGTGCCAGCAGCGACGCTTACATTAGCCCGGGGGAGACCCAGTACTTC. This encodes CASSDAYISPGETQYF.

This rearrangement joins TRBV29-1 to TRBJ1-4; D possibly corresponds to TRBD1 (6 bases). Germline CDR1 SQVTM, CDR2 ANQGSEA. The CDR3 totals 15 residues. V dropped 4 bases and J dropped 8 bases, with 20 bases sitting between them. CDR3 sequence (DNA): TGCAGCGTTGGAAGGGCAGGGGTTCCTGGAGAAAAACTGTTTTTT. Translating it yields CSVGRAGVPGEKLFF.

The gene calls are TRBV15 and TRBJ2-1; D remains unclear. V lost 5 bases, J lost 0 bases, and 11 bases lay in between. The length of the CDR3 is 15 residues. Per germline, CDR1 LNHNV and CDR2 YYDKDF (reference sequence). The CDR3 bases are TGTGCCACCAGCTCGGAACAAATCTCCTACAATGAGCAGTTCTTC. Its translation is CATSSEQISYNEQFF.

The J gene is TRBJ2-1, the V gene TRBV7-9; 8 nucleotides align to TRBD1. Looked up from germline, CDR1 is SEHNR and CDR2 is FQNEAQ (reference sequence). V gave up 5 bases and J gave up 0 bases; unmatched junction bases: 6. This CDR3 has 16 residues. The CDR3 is CASSHTGGSSYNEQFF. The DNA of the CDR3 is TGTGCCAGCAGCCATACAGGGGGAAGCTCCTACAATGAGCAGTTCTTC.

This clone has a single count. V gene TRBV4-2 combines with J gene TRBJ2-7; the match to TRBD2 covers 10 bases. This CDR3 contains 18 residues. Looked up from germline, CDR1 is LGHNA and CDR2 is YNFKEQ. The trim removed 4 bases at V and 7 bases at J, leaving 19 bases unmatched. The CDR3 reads CASSPHNLVAGGSGEQYF. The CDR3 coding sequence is TGTGCCAGCAGCCCTCACAATCTCGTAGCGGGAGGCTCGGGGGAGCAGTACTTC.

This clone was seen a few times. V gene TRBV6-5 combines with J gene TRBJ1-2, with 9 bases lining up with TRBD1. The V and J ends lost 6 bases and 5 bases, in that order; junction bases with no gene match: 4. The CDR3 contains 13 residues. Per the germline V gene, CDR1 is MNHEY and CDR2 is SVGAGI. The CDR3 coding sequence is TGTGCCAGCAGCCAAGGACAGGGGTATGGCTACACCTTC. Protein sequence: CASSQGQGYGYTF.

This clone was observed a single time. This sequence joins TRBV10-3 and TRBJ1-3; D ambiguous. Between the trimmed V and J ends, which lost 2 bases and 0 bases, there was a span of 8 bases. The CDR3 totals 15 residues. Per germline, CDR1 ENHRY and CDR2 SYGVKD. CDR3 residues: CAISEGRYSGNTIYF. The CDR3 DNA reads TGTGCCATCAGTGAGGGCCGTTACTCTGGAAACACCATATATTTT.

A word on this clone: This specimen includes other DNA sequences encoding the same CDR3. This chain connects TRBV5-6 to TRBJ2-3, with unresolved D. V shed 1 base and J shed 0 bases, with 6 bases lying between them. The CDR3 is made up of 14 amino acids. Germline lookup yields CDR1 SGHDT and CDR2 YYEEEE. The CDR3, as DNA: TGTGCCAGCAGCTTGACATCTAGCACAGATACGCAGTATTTT. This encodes CASSLTSSTDTQYF. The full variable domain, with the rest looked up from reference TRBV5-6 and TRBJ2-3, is DAGVTQSPTHLIKTRGQQVTLRCSPKSGHDTVSWYQQALGQGPQFIFQYYEEEERQRGNFPDRFSGHQFPNYSSELNVNALLLGDSALYLCASSLTSSTDTQYFGPGTRLTVL.

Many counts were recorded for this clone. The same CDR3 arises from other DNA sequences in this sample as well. In nucleotides, the CDR3 is TGCGCCAGCAGCTTGGAAACAGGGGGGGTTGAAAAACTGTTTTTT. This codes for CASSLETGGVEKLFF. The rearrangement joins TRBV5-1 to TRBJ1-4; 8 bases are shared with TRBD1. CDR3 length: 15 amino acids. CDR1 and CDR2 from the germline V gene are SGHRS and YFSETQ. V shed 0 bases, J shed 7 bases, and the junction held 5 bases outside the gene matches.

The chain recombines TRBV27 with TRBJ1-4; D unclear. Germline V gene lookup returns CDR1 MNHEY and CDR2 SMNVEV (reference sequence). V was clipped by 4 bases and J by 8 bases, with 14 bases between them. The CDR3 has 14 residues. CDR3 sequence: CASSSYTVREKLFF. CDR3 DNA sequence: TGTGCCAGCAGTTCTTACACAGTGCGGGAAAAACTGTTTTTT.

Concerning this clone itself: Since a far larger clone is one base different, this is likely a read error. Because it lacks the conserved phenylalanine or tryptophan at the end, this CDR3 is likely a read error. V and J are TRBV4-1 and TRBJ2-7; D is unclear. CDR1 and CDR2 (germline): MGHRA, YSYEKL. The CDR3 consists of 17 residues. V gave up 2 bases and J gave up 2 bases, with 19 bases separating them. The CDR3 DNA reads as TGCGCCAGCAGCCAACCCCTAACGACTTACACCCCCTACGAGCAGTACTCC. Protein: CASSQPLTTYTPYEQYS.

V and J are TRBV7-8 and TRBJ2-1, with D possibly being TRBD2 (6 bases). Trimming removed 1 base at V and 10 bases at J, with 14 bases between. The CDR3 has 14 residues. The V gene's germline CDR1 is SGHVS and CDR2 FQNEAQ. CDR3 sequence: CASSLESEGLEQFF. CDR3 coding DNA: TGTGCCAGCAGCTTAGAGTCGGAGGGCTTGGAGCAGTTCTTC.

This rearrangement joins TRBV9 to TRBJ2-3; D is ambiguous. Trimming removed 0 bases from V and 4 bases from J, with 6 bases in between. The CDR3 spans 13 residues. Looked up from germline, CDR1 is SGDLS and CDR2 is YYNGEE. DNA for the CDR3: TGTGCCAGCAGCGTAGCTCCGGCAGATACGCAGTATTTT. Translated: CASSVAPADTQYF.

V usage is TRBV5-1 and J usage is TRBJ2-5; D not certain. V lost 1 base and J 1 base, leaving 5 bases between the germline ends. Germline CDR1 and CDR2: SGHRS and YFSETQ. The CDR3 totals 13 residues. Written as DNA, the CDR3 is TGCGCCAGCAGCTTGCCCGGCCAAGAGACCCAGTACTTC. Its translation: CASSLPGQETQYF.

CDR3 bases: TGCGCCAGCAGCCATTTGGCCAGGGCAGACTATGGCTACACCTTC. Its translation: CASSHLARADYGYTF. The chain combines TRBV4-1 with TRBJ1-2; perhaps TRBD1 as D (5 bases). V was cut by 3 bases and J by 3 bases, with 14 bases left in between. Germline V lookup: CDR1 MGHRA, CDR2 YSYEKL. The CDR3 sequence is 15 residues long.